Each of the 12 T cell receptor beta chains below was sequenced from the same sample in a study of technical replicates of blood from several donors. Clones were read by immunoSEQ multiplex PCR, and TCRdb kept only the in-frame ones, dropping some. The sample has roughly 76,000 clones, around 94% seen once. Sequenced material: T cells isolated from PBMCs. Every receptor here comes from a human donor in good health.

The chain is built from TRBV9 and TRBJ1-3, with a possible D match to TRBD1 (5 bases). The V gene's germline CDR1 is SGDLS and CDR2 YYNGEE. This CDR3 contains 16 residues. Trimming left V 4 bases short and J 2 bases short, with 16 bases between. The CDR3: CASSTLVDSPGNTIYF. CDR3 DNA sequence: TGTGCCAGCAGCACGTTAGTCGACAGCCCTGGAAACACCATATATTTT.

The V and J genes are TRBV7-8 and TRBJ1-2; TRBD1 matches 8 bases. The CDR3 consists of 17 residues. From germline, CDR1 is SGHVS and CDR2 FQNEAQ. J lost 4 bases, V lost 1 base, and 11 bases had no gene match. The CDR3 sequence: CASSLGGLVDRAYGYTF. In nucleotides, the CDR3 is TGTGCCAGCAGCTTAGGGGGTTTAGTGGACAGGGCCTATGGCTACACCTTC. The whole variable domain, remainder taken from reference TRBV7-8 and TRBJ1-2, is GAGVSQSPRYKVAKRGQDVALRCDPISGHVSLFWYQQALGQGPEFLTYFQNEAQLDKSGLPSDRFFAERPEGSVSTLKIQRTQQEDSAVYLCASSLGGLVDRAYGYTFGSGTRLTVV.

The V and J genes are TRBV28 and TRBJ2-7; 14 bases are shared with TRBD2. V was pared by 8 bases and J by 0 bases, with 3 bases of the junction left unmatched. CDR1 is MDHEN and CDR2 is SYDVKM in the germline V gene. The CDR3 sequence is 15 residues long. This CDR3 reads CASRLAGGISYEQYF. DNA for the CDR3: TGTGCCAGCCGACTAGCGGGAGGGATCTCCTACGAGCAGTACTTC.

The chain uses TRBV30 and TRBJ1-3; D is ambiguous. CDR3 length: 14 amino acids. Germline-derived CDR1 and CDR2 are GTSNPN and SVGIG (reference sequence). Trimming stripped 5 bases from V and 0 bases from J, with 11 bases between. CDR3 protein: CAWLAMDSGNTIYF. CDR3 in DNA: TGTGCCTGGCTAGCTATGGACTCTGGAAACACCATATATTTT.

CDR3: CASSLQGAYETQYF. The CDR3 DNA is TGTGCCAGCAGTTTGCAGGGGGCCTATGAGACCCAGTACTTC. The chain uses TRBV27 and TRBJ2-5; TRBD1 agrees at 8 bases. With 3 bases clipped from V and 5 bases from J, the junction kept 5 bases outside the gene matches. Germline V gene lookup returns CDR1 MNHEY and CDR2 SMNVEV (reference sequence). The CDR3 runs to 14 residues.

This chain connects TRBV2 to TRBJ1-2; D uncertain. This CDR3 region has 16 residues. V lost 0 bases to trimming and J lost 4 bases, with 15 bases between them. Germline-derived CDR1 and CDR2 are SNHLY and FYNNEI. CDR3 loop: CASSEASGVSAYGYTF. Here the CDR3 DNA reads TGTGCCAGCAGTGAAGCTTCCGGGGTCTCGGCCTATGGCTACACCTTC.

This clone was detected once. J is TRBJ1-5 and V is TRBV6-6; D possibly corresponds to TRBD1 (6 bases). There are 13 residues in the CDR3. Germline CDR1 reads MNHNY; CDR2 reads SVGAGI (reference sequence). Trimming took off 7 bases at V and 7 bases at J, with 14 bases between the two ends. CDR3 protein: CASTGAQGQPQHF. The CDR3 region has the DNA TGTGCCAGCACCGGGGCCCAGGGGCAGCCCCAGCATTTT.

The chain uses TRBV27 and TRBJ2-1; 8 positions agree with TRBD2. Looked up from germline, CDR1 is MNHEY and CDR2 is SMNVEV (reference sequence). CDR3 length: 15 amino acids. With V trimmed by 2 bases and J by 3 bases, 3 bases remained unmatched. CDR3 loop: CASSLTSGLYNEQFF. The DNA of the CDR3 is TGTGCCAGCAGTTTAACTAGCGGCCTCTACAATGAGCAGTTCTTC.

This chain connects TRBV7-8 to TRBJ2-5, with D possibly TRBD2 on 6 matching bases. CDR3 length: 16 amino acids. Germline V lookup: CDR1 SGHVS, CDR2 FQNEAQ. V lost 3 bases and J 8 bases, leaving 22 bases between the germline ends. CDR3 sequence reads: CASSFSFIGVGGTQYF. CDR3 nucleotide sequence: TGTGCCAGCAGCTTTTCGTTTATTGGGGTGGGAGGAACCCAGTACTTC.

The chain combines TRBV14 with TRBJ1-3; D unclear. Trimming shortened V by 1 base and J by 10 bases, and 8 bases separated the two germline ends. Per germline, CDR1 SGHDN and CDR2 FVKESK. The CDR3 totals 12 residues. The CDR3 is CASSQVGGTIYF. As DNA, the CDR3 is TGTGCCAGCAGCCAAGTTGGAGGAACCATATATTTT.

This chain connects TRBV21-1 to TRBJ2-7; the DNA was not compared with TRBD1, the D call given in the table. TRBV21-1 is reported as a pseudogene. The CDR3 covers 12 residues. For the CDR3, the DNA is TGTGCCAGCCACACCGTATCCTACGAGCAGTACTTC. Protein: CASHTVSYEQYF.

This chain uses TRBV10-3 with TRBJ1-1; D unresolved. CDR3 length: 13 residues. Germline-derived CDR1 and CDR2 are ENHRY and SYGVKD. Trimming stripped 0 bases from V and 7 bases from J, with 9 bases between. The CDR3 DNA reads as TGTGCCATCAGTGAGTCGCAGGCAAGTGAAGCTTTCTTT. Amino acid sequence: CAISESQASEAFF.